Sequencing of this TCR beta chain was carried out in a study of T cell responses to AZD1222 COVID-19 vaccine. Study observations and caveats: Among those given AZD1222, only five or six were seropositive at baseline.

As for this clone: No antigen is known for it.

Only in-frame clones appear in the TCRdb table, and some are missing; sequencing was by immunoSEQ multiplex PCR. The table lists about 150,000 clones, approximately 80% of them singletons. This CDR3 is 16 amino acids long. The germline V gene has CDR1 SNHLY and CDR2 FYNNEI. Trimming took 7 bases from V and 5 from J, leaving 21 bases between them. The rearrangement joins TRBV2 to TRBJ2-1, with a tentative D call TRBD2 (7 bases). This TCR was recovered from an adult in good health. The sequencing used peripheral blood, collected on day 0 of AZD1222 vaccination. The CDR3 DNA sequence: TGTGCCAGCAAGCCTGACGGGGCGGGGGCCCACAATGAGCAGTTCTTC. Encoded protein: CASKPDGAGAHNEQFF.